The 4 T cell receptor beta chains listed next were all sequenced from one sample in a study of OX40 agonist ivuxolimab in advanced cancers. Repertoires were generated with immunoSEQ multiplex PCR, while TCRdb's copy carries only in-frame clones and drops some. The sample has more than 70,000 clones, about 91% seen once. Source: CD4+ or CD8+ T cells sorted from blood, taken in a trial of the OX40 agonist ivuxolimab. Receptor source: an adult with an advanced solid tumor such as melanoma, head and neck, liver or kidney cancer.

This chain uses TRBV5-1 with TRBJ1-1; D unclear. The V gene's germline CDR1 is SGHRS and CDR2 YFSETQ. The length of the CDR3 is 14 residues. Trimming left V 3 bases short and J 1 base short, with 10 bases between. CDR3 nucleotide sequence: TGCGCCAGCAGCTATCGAGCCTCGAACACTGAAGCTTTCTTT. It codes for CASSYRASNTEAFF.

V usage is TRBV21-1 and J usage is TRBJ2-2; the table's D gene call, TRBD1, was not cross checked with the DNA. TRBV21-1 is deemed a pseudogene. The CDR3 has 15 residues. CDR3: CASSKDRGGTGELFF. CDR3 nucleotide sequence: TGTGCCAGCAGCAAGGACAGGGGCGGCACCGGGGAGCTGTTTTTT.

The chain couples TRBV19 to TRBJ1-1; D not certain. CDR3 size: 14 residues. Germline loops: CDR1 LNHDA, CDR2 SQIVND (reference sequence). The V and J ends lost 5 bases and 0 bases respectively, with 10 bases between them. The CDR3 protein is CASSAPGLNTEAFF. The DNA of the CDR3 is TGTGCCAGTAGTGCCCCAGGATTGAACACTGAAGCTTTCTTT. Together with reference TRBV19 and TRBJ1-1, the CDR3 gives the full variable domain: DGGITQSPKYLFRKEGQNVTLSCEQNLNHDAMYWYRQDPGQGLRLIYYSQIVNDFQKGDIAEGYSVSREKKESFPLTVTSAQKNPTAFYLCASSAPGLNTEAFFGQGTRLTVV.

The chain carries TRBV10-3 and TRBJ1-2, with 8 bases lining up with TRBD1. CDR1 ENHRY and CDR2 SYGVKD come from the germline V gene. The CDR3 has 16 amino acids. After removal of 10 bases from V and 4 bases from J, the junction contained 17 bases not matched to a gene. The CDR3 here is CASRTPGQGGAYGYTF. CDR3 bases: TGTGCCAGCAGAACCCCCGGACAGGGTGGGGCCTATGGCTACACCTTC.